The 22 T cell receptor beta chains presented below share a single source sample, sequenced in a study of identifying expanded T cells in peripheral blood. Libraries were prepared by immunoSEQ multiplex PCR; TCRdb keeps only in-frame clonotypes and omits some of them. The sample yields around 100,000 clones, around 89% seen once. Specimen: blood. Receptors originate from a person aged 18 to 75 in good health.

The chain joins TRBV13 to TRBJ1-2; possibly TRBD1 for D (5 bases). Germline lookup yields CDR1 PRHDT and CDR2 FYEKMQ (reference sequence). The V and J ends lost 6 bases and 4 bases respectively, with 15 bases between them. This CDR3 region has 14 residues. The CDR3 bases are TGTGCCAGCAGGTCGTCCGGGACCATCTATGGCTACACCTTC. It yields the protein CASRSSGTIYGYTF.

The V and J genes are TRBV7-2 and TRBJ1-2; the match to TRBD1 covers 8 bases. After removal of 4 bases from V and 8 bases from J, the junction contained 15 bases not matched to a gene. Germline loops: CDR1 SGHTA, CDR2 FQGNSA. The CDR3 length is 16 residues. The CDR3 DNA reads as TGTGCCAGCAGCTCGCCATACGGGACAGGCGGGAGCGGCTACACCTTC. Translated, it gives CASSSPYGTGGSGYTF.

This clone has more than one count but fewer than ten. V gene TRBV30 combines with J gene TRBJ1-2; TRBD1 matches at 8 bases. CDR1 is GTSNPN and CDR2 is SVGIG in the germline V gene (reference sequence). CDR3 length equals 12 residues. V lost 6 bases, J lost 4 bases, and 4 bases stayed unmatched. The CDR3 DNA is TGTGCCTGCAGGGGGCTGGGCTATGGCTACACCTTC. Protein product: CACRGLGYGYTF.

The V gene is TRBV6-1, the J gene TRBJ1-2, with 9 positions matching TRBD1. J was trimmed by 8 bases and V by 8 bases; bases with no gene match: 9. CDR1 is MNHNS, CDR2 SASEGT, per germline. The CDR3 loop spans 13 amino acids. Written as DNA, the CDR3 is TGTGCCAGCTTACCGGGACAGGGAACCGGCTACACCTTC. This gives the protein CASLPGQGTGYTF.

The V and J genes are TRBV6-5 and TRBJ2-7, with 9 bases fitting TRBD2. This CDR3 comprises 16 residues. With V trimmed by 0 bases and J by 0 bases, 3 bases remained unmatched. The germline CDR1 and CDR2 sequences are MNHEY and SVGAGI. CDR3 in DNA: TGTGCCAGCAGTTACTCTGGAGCGGGAGGCTCCTACGAGCAGTACTTC. Its protein is CASSYSGAGGSYEQYF.

The J gene is TRBJ1-2, the V gene TRBV28; D is ambiguous. Germline assignment: CDR1 MDHEN and CDR2 SYDVKM. Trimming shortened V by 3 bases and J by 3 bases, and 5 bases separated the two germline ends. The CDR3 extends over 12 amino acids. DNA for the CDR3: TGTGCCAGCAGTTTGTCCTACTATGGCTACACCTTC. Its protein product is CASSLSYYGYTF.

CDR3 in amino acids: CASRQVDEQFF. CDR3 nucleotide sequence: TGTGCCAGCAGGCAGGTGGATGAGCAGTTCTTC. V is TRBV6-5 and J is TRBJ2-1; no clear D gene. This CDR3 comprises 11 residues. The germline V gene encodes CDR1 MNHEY and CDR2 SVGAGI. Trimming removed 6 bases at V and 8 bases at J, with 8 bases between.

The chain combines TRBV27 with TRBJ2-4, with TRBD1 identical over 8 bases. Per germline, CDR1 MNHEY and CDR2 SMNVEV (reference sequence). The CDR3 spans 15 residues. Trimming removed 5 bases from V and 7 bases from J; junction bases left unmatched: 10. CDR3 sequence: CASSGLNRDRNIQYF. The CDR3 DNA follows: TGTGCCAGCAGTGGGTTAAATCGGGACAGGAACATTCAGTACTTC.

This clone was seen just once. Here the CDR3 DNA reads TGTGCCAGCAGTTTATGGGGGGACACGGAGACCCAGTACTTC. The encoded protein is CASSLWGDTETQYF. This chain joins TRBV27 and TRBJ2-5; the D gene could be TRBD1 or TRBD2 (6 bases each). The CDR3 runs to 14 residues. The germline V gene has CDR1 MNHEY and CDR2 SMNVEV (reference sequence). Deletions cut 1 base from V and 5 bases from J, with 11 bases between.

The rearrangement links TRBV10-3 to TRBJ2-7; D not resolved. V was trimmed by 3 bases and J by 6 bases, leaving 15 bases between them. Germline V gene lookup returns CDR1 ENHRY and CDR2 SYGVKD. This CDR3 comprises 14 residues. The CDR3 loop is CAISDKGGVGEQYF. The CDR3 bases are TGTGCCATCAGTGATAAAGGTGGGGTAGGCGAGCAGTACTTC.

This clone was found once. The gene calls are TRBV7-2 and TRBJ1-5; D possibly corresponds to TRBD1 (6 bases). The CDR3 covers 14 residues. CDR1 and CDR2 from the germline V gene are SGHTA and FQGNSA. V was clipped by 3 bases and J by 3 bases, with 9 bases between them. CDR3 in amino acids: CASSFRDTNQPQHF. The CDR3 nucleotides read TGTGCCAGCAGCTTCCGGGACACCAATCAGCCCCAGCATTTT.

The chain carries TRBV5-4 and TRBJ1-4; 10 bases are a match to TRBD1. The CDR3 is 14 residues long. J was trimmed by 5 bases and V by 3 bases; bases with no gene match: 1. Germline CDR1 and CDR2: SGHNT and YYREEE (reference sequence). CDR3 DNA: TGTGCCAGCAGCTCGGGACAGGGGAATGAAAAACTGTTTTTT. Its translation: CASSSGQGNEKLFF.

The chain recombines TRBV5-1 with TRBJ2-7, with 11 positions matching TRBD1. Trimming cost V 4 bases and J 5 bases; bases outside gene matches: 8. The CDR3 sequence is 15 residues long. The germline gives CDR1 SGHRS, CDR2 YFSETQ. The CDR3 loop is CASSTGQGASDEQYF. CDR3 in DNA: TGCGCCAGCAGCACCGGACAGGGGGCTTCTGACGAGCAGTACTTC.

V usage is TRBV5-1 and J usage is TRBJ1-2; D ambiguous. Germline CDR1 SGHRS, CDR2 YFSETQ. V lost 0 bases and J 7 bases, leaving 7 bases between the germline ends. The CDR3 spans 12 residues. The CDR3 DNA is TGCGCCAGCAGCTTGGATTCGCGTGGCTACACCTTC. Translating it yields CASSLDSRGYTF.

This sequence joins TRBV20-1 and TRBJ1-1; D gene ambiguous. The CDR3 has 11 amino acids. Looked up from germline, CDR1 is DFQATT and CDR2 is SNEGSKA (reference sequence). Trimming stripped 6 bases from V and 3 bases from J, with 8 bases between. The CDR3 is CSAGWDTEAFF. CDR3 sequence (DNA): TGCAGTGCCGGGTGGGACACTGAAGCTTTCTTT.

This chain uses TRBV5-1 with TRBJ1-2; 12 bases align to TRBD1. The CDR3 totals 15 residues. The germline CDR1 and CDR2 sequences are SGHRS and YFSETQ. The trim removed 3 bases at V and 9 bases at J, leaving 9 bases unmatched. The CDR3 coding sequence is TGCGCCAGCAGCTCGAACCGGGGACAGGGGGCCAGCTACACCTTC. Its translation is CASSSNRGQGASYTF.

The rearrangement links TRBV6-6 to TRBJ1-2; 8 bases fit TRBD1. Per the germline V gene, CDR1 is MNHNY and CDR2 is SVGAGI (reference sequence). This CDR3 is 13 amino acids long. V gave up 5 bases and J gave up 5 bases; unmatched junction bases: 4. CDR3 in DNA: TGTGCCAGCAGTCAGGGGGCGGGGTATGGCTACACCTTC. Translating gives CASSQGAGYGYTF.

The J gene is TRBJ2-4, the V gene TRBV15; D unclear. Germline lookup yields CDR1 LNHNV and CDR2 YYDKDF (reference sequence). Trimming stripped 1 base from V and 10 bases from J, with 17 bases between. This CDR3 has 15 residues. The CDR3 DNA is TGTGCCACCAGCAGAGCGGGCATTATCTTTGATATTCAGTACTTC. Translation gives CATSRAGIIFDIQYF.

The J gene is TRBJ1-3, the V gene TRBV11-2; D gene unclear. Trimming left V 2 bases short and J 8 bases short, with 7 bases between. Germline assignment: CDR1 SGHAT and CDR2 FQNNGV. The CDR3 covers 12 residues. The DNA for the CDR3 is TGTGCCAGCAGCTTAATTCCGGACACCATATATTTT. This translates into CASSLIPDTIYF.

The chain combines TRBV5-1 with TRBJ2-7, with a possible D match to TRBD2 (6 bases). From germline, CDR1 is SGHRS and CDR2 YFSETQ. V lost 3 bases and J 5 bases, leaving 21 bases between the germline ends. This CDR3 is built from 16 residues. In DNA, the CDR3 is TGCGCCAGCAGCTCCGTGGGGGGATATATGAGGGACGAGCAGTACTTC. The encoded protein is CASSSVGGYMRDEQYF.

The gene calls are TRBV19 and TRBJ1-1, with a weak D call TRBD1 (5 bases). V gave up 6 bases and J gave up 0 bases, with 11 bases separating them. Per the germline V gene, CDR1 is LNHDA and CDR2 is SQIVND (reference sequence). The CDR3 is made up of 14 amino acids. CDR3 in DNA: TGTGCCAGTAGATCGGTGGGGGTGAACACTGAAGCTTTCTTT. The encoded protein is CASRSVGVNTEAFF.

J is TRBJ2-7 and V is TRBV7-9; 7 bases are a match to TRBD2. From germline, CDR1 is SEHNR and CDR2 FQNEAQ (reference sequence). The V and J ends lost 1 base and 3 bases, in that order; junction bases with no gene match: 3. This CDR3 spans 14 amino acids. CDR3 sequence: CASSLEGGGYEQYF. DNA of the CDR3: TGTGCCAGCAGCTTAGAGGGCGGGGGCTACGAGCAGTACTTC. Filled out from reference TRBV7-9 and TRBJ2-7, the complete variable domain reads DTGVSQNPRHKITKRGQNVTFRCDPISEHNRLYWYRQTLGQGPEFLTYFQNEAQLEKSRLLSDRFSAERPKGSFSTLEIQRTEQGDSAMYLCASSLEGGGYEQYFGPGTRLTVT.